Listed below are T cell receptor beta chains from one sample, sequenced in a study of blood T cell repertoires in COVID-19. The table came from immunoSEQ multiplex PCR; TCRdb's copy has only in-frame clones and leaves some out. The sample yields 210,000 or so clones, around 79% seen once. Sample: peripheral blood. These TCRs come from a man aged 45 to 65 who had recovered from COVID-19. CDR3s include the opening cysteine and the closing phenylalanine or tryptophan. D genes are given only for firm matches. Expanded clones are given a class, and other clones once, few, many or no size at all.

TGTGCCAGCAGCTCCTTCGGGGTGGGCTACACCTTC	CASSSFGVGYTF	NA	NA	TRBV5-4	TRBJ1-2
TGTGCCACCAGCGCTCAGGGAAATCAGCCCCAGCATTTT	CATSAQGNQPQHF	NA	NA	TRBV15	TRBJ1-5
TGTGCCAGTAGTATGCAGGGGCTGATGCATACGCAGTATTTT	CASSMQGLMHTQYF	NA	NA	TRBV19	TRBJ2-3
TGTGCCAGTAGTACCACCTCGACACCATTTGAAGCTTTCTTT	CASSTTSTPFEAFF	NA	NA	TRBV19	TRBJ1-1
TGTGCCAGCAGCAAATGCTCCTCTCGTGGGACACATGAAAAACTGTTTTTT	CASSKCSSRGTHEKLFF	NA	NA	TRBV21-1	TRBJ1-4
TGTGCCAGCTCCGAGGGGGGGTCCGCGGCACAAGAGACCCAGTACTTC	CASSEGGSAAQETQYF	NA	NA	TRBV9	TRBJ2-5
TGTGCCAGCAGCTTAGTCGATGAGCAGTTCTTC	CASSLVDEQFF	NA	NA	TRBV7-9	TRBJ2-1
TGTGCCACCAGCAGAGAGGGGGCGGCCGGGACTAGCGGGAGTAAAGTATACTTC	CATSREGAAGTSGSKVYF	TRBD2	NA	TRBV15	TRBJ2-7
TGTGCCAGCGGGCGGGATCTCACAGATACGCAGTATTTT	CASGRDLTDTQYF	NA	NA	TRBV12-3/TRBV12-4	TRBJ2-3
TGTGCCAGCTCACCACTAGGATACGGGAGGTTCCAAGAGACCCAGTACTTC	CASSPLGYGRFQETQYF	TRBD2	NA	TRBV18	TRBJ2-5
TGTGCCAGCAGCCGACTGACTAGCGGGAGTCTGAATGAGCAGTTCTTC	CASSRLTSGSLNEQFF	TRBD2	NA	TRBV6-2/TRBV6-3	TRBJ2-1
TGTGCCAGCAGCCAATCCGGGACAGGGGCCGCTTTT	CASSQSGTGAAF	TRBD1	NA	TRBV3-1/TRBV3-2	TRBJ2-3
TGTGCCAGCAGTTCACAGGGTCTCAGCGAGCAGTACTTC	CASSSQGLSEQYF	NA	NA	TRBV13	TRBJ2-7
TGTGCCAGCAGCTTAGTCCAGGCCTACGAGCAGTACTTC	CASSLVQAYEQYF	NA	NA	TRBV11-1	TRBJ2-7
TGTGCCAGCAGCCAAGCTACTAGCGGGAGATTCGGTGAGCAGTTCTTC	CASSQATSGRFGEQFF	TRBD2	NA	TRBV3-1/TRBV3-2	TRBJ2-1
TGTGCCAGCAGTTACCGGGACACCTACGAGCAGTACTTC	CASSYRDTYEQYF	NA	NA	TRBV6-2/TRBV6-3	TRBJ2-7
TGTGCCAGCAGCTCCCCGACTAGCTTGAGGGAGACCCAGTACTTC	CASSSPTSLRETQYF	TRBD2	NA	TRBV5-4	TRBJ2-5
TGTGCCAGTAGGAGTAAAGATACGCAGTATTTT	CASRSKDTQYF	NA	once	TRBV19	TRBJ2-3
TGTGCCAGCTCATCCAGTTACATACAAGCGGGAGGACGCACAGATACGCAGTATTTT	CASSSSYIQAGGRTDTQYF	TRBD2	NA	TRBV18	TRBJ2-3
TGTGCCAGCTCACTTACAGAGTCTGGAAACACCATATATTTT	CASSLTESGNTIYF	NA	NA	TRBV18	TRBJ1-3
TGCAGCGTTGTATCGGGGGTGAAGGGTATCTACGAGCAGTACTTC	CSVVSGVKGIYEQYF	NA	NA	TRBV29-1	TRBJ2-7
TGTGCCAGCAGCAGAATAAGGACTAGCGGATATAGCACAGATACGCAGTATTTT	CASSRIRTSGYSTDTQYF	TRBD2	NA	TRBV28	TRBJ2-3
TGTGCCTGGAGCGAGGGGGCAGGGGAGTATGGCTACACCTTC	CAWSEGAGEYGYTF	TRBD1	once	TRBV30	TRBJ1-2
TGTGCCACCAGTAAAGCGAGCGGAGATTACACAGATACGCAGTATTTT	CATSKASGDYTDTQYF	NA	few	TRBV24-1	TRBJ2-3
TGTGCCAGCAGCCCTGGACAGGGGCAATACAATGAGCAGTTCTTC	CASSPGQGQYNEQFF	TRBD1	NA	TRBV7-9	TRBJ2-1
TGTGCCAGCTCACCACCAGGTCGGAGCTCCTACGAGCAGTACTTC	CASSPPGRSSYEQYF	NA	once	TRBV18	TRBJ2-7
TGTGCCTGTGAGCGGGACAGGGGCAATGAGCAGTTCTTC	CACERDRGNEQFF	TRBD1	NA	TRBV30	TRBJ2-1
TGCGCCAGCAGCCTGACAGGCAGCTACGAGCAGTACTTC	CASSLTGSYEQYF	NA	NA	TRBV5-1	TRBJ2-7
TGCAGTGCTAGTTTTGTTTCCTTAGGGACAGGTGAAGCTTTCTTT	CSASFVSLGTGEAFF	TRBD1	NA	TRBV20-1	TRBJ1-1
TGTGCCAGCAGTGAATCAGAATCCTACGAGCAGTACTTC	CASSESESYEQYF	NA	few	TRBV6-1	TRBJ2-7
TGTGCCACCAGCAGGGAACGTACCGGGACAGGGCTCAATCAGCCCCAGCATTTT	CATSRERTGTGLNQPQHF	TRBD1	few	TRBV15	TRBJ1-5
TGTGCCAGCAGTTACTCGGGCAGTTCCACAGATACGCAGTATTTT	CASSYSGSSTDTQYF	NA	NA	TRBV6-5	TRBJ2-3
TGTGCCATCTCCTTCACCGGGACAGGAATTGGCTACACCTTC	CAISFTGTGIGYTF	TRBD1	NA	TRBV10-3	TRBJ1-2